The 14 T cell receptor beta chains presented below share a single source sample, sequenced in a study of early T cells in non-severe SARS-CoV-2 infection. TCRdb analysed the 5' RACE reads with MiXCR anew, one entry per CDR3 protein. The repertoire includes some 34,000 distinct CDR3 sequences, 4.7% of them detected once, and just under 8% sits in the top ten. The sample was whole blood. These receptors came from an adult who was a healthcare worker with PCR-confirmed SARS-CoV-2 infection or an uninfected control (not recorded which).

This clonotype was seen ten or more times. The chain's CDR3 is CASSLSGTGNQETQYF. Here the CDR3 DNA reads TGTGCCAGCTCACTATCCGGGACAGGGAACCAAGAGACCCAGTACTTC. The chain has TRBV18 and TRBJ2-5; 9 positions agree with TRBD1. V gave up 4 bases and J gave up 0 bases; unmatched junction bases: 6. The CDR3 totals 16 residues. CDR1 KGHSH and CDR2 LQKENI come from the germline V gene.

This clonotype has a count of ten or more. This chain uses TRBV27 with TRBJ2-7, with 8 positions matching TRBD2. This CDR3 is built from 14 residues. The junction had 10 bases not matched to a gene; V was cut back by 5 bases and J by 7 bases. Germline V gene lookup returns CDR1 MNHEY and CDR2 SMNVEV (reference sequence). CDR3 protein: CASSVRGGGNEQYF. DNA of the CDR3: TGTGCCAGCAGTGTCCGGGGCGGGGGGAATGAGCAGTACTTC.

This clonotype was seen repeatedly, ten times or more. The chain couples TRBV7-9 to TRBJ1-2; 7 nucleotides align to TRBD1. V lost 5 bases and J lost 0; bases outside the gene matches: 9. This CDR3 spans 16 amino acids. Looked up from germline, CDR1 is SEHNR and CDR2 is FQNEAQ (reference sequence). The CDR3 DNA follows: TGTGCCAGCAGCCAGGGGGGGACAGCCTCTAACTATGGCTACACCTTC. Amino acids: CASSQGGTASNYGYTF.

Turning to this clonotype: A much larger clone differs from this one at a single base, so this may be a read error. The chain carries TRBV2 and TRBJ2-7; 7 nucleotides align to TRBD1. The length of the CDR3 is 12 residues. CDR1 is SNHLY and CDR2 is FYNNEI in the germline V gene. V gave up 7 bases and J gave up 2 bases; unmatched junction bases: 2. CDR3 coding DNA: TGTGCCAGCACGACAGGGACCTACGAGCAGTACTTC. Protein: CASTTGTYEQYF.

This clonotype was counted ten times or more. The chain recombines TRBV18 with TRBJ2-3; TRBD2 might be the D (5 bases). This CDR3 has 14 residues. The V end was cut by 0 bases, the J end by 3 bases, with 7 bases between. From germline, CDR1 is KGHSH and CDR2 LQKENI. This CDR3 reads CASSPPRETDTQYF. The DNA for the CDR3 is TGTGCCAGCTCACCACCCCGGGAAACAGATACGCAGTATTTT.

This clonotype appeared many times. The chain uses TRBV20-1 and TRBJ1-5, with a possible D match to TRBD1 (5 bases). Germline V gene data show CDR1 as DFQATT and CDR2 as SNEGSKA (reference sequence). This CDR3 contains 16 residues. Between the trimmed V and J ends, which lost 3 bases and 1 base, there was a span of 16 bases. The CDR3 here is CSARSRDWRSNQPQHF. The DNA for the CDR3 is TGCAGTGCTAGGAGCAGGGACTGGAGGAGCAATCAGCCCCAGCATTTT.

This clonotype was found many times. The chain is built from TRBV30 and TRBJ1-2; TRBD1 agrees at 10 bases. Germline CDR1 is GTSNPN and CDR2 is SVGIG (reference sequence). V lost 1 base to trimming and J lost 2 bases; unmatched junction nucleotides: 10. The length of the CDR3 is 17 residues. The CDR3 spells CAWSAGQGSRWNYGYTF. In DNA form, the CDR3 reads TGTGCCTGGAGTGCGGGACAGGGGAGTCGATGGAACTATGGCTACACCTTC.

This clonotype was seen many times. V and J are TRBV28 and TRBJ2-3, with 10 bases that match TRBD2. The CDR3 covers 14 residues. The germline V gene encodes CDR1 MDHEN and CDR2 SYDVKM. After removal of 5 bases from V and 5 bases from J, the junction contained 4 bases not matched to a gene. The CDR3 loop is CASSLAGVGDTQYF. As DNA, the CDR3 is TGTGCCAGCAGTCTAGCGGGGGTGGGAGATACGCAGTATTTT.

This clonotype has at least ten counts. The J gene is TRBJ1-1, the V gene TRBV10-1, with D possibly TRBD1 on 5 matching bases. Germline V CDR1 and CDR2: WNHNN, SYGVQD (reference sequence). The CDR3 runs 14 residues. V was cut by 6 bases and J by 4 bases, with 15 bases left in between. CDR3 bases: TGCGCCAGCAGCCGCGACAGCAGGCTCACTGAAGCTTTCTTT. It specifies CASSRDSRLTEAFF.

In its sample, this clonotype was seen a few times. CDR3 sequence: CATSQGGSWYGYTF. CDR3 nucleotide sequence: TGTGCCACCTCTCAAGGGGGATCTTGGTATGGCTACACCTTC. The chain couples TRBV28 to TRBJ1-2; a possible D gene is TRBD1 (6 bases). Germline CDR1 reads MDHEN; CDR2 reads SYDVKM. Deletions cut 10 bases from V and 5 bases from J, with 20 bases between. The CDR3 contains 14 residues.

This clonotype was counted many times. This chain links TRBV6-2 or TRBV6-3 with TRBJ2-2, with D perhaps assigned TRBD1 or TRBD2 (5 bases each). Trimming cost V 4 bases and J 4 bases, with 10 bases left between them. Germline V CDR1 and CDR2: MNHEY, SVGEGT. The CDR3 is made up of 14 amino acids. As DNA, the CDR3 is TGTGCCAGCAGTTGGGAGACAGCCACCGGGGAGCTGTTTTTT. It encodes CASSWETATGELFF.

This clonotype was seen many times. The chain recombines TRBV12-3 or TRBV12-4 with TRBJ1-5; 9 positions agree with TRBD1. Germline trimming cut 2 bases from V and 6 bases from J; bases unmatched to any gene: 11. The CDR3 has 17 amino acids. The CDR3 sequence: CASSLSFGTGPGQPQHF. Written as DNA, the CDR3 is TGTGCCAGCAGTTTATCCTTCGGGACAGGGCCGGGTCAGCCCCAGCATTTT.

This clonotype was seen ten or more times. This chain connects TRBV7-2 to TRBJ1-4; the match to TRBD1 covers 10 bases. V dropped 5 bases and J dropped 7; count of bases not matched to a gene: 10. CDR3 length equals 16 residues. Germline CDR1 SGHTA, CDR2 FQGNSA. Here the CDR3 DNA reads TGTGCCAGCAGCCGGAACTACCGGGACAGGGGTGAAAAACTGTTTTTT. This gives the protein CASSRNYRDRGEKLFF. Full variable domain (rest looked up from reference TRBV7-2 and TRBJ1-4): GAGVSQSPSNKVTEKGKDVELRCDPISGHTALYWYRQSLGQGLEFLIYFQGNSAPDKSGLPSDRFSAERTGGSVSTLTIQRTQQEDSAVYLCASSRNYRDRGEKLFFGSGTQLSVL.

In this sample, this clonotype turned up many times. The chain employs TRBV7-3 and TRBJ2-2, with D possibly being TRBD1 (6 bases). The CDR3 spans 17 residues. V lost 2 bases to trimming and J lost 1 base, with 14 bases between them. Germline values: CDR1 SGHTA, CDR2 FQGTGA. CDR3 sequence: CASSLVPGTRNTGELFF. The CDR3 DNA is TGTGCCAGCAGCTTAGTCCCCGGGACAAGGAACACCGGGGAGCTGTTTTTT.